This T cell receptor (beta chain) was found in a study of blood T cell repertoires in COVID-19. About the research overall: Whether acute or convalescent, the COVID-19 samples came from the United States, Italy and Spain. In each case, the material was cDNA or gDNA derived from T cells, B-cell-depleted T cells, or PBMCs.

The CDR3 is made up of 13 amino acids. Trimming took off 3 bases at V and 4 bases at J, with 9 bases between the two ends. In germline, CDR1 is DFQATT, CDR2 SNEGSKA (reference sequence). This clone has only a few counts. Per the study methods: Quantification of nucleated cells was approximated via reference gene primer amplification. The method was immunoSEQ multiplex PCR; TCRdb's version includes in-frame clones alone and lacks a portion of them. That table supplies the V and J calls and clone size; D and trimming were determined from the DNA. Of 120,000 or so clones listed, about four fifths are singletons.

The receptor was derived from a man aged 55 to 70 with active or convalescent COVID-19. The J gene is TRBJ2-2, the V gene TRBV20-1, with unresolved D. The sequenced sample consisted of peripheral blood. The DNA of the CDR3 is TGCAGTGCTAGTAGGCCGGGCACCGGGGAGCTGTTTTTT. Amino acids: CSASRPGTGELFF.